A selection of T cell receptor beta chains follows, all from one sample in a study of cytomegalovirus exposure and HLA in healthy donors. Sequencing used immunoSEQ multiplex PCR; TCRdb keeps in-frame clones, though not all of them. The data contain approximately 85,000 clones, roughly 80% of them singletons. Sequencing used PBMCs. The origin of the receptors is a man aged 50 or older in good health and CMV-seropositive. Each CDR3 is given without its conserved first and last residue. Size tells how often a clone was seen (once, few, many) or the class of an expanded clone, and some rows leave it out.

V gene: TRBV6-1; J gene: TRBJ1-4; clone size: NA; CDR3 protein: ASTRTGDEKLF
V gene: TRBV7-6; J gene: TRBJ2-1; clone size: NA; CDR3 protein: ASSLGLGGGEQF
V gene: TRBV5-1; J gene: TRBJ2-2; clone size: NA; CDR3 protein: ASSDTGGTGELF
V gene: TRBV27; J gene: TRBJ2-3; clone size: NA; CDR3 protein: ASRREMVTDTQY
V gene: TRBV30; J gene: TRBJ2-1; clone size: NA; CDR3 protein: AWTSGSSYNEQF
V gene: TRBV5-1; J gene: TRBJ2-1; clone size: NA; CDR3 protein: ASSISGTGPYNEQF
V gene: TRBV6-1; J gene: TRBJ1-5; clone size: NA; CDR3 protein: ASSPDRRQPQH
V gene: TRBV5-1; J gene: TRBJ2-4; clone size: once; CDR3 protein: ASSPVGLAGGGAKNIQY
V gene: TRBV25-1; J gene: TRBJ2-3; clone size: NA; CDR3 protein: ASRDSPTDTQY
V gene: TRBV11-3; J gene: TRBJ2-7; clone size: NA; CDR3 protein: ASQELAGAEQY
V gene: TRBV9; J gene: NA; clone size: NA; CDR3 protein: ASSEGTSSSYEQY
V gene: TRBV6-1; J gene: TRBJ1-4; clone size: NA; CDR3 protein: ASSEDSLNEKLF
V gene: TRBV20-1; J gene: TRBJ2-7; clone size: NA; CDR3 protein: SARDGTKQY
V gene: TRBV6-1; J gene: TRBJ2-5; clone size: NA; CDR3 protein: ASSERGQGETQY
V gene: TRBV5-4; J gene: TRBJ2-3; clone size: NA; CDR3 protein: ASSAAADSTDTQY
V gene: TRBV6-1; J gene: TRBJ1-6; clone size: NA; CDR3 protein: ASSETGQGNSPLH
V gene: TRBV5-4; J gene: TRBJ1-1; clone size: NA; CDR3 protein: ASSLVQGWLNTEAF
V gene: TRBV18; J gene: TRBJ1-1; clone size: NA; CDR3 protein: ASARALNTEAF
V gene: TRBV6-5; J gene: TRBJ1-3; clone size: NA; CDR3 protein: ASSYAPQAGGNTIY
V gene: TRBV7-8; J gene: TRBJ1-4; clone size: NA; CDR3 protein: ASSLEPTGSTNEKLF
V gene: TRBV6-4; J gene: TRBJ2-3; clone size: NA; CDR3 protein: ASSEASGTTDTQY
V gene: TRBV11-3; J gene: TRBJ1-1; clone size: NA; CDR3 protein: ASSYDRVSEAF
V gene: TRBV5-1; J gene: TRBJ2-1; clone size: few; CDR3 protein: ASSLDRVSSV
V gene: TRBV30; J gene: TRBJ2-7; clone size: NA; CDR3 protein: AWTSGGTSGGEGQY
V gene: TRBV2; J gene: TRBJ1-2; clone size: NA; CDR3 protein: ASSEAREEVMGGYT
V gene: TRBV5-1; J gene: TRBJ2-3; clone size: few; CDR3 protein: ASSLAGRDTQY
V gene: TRBV30; J gene: TRBJ2-7; clone size: NA; CDR3 protein: AWSVGRGYEQY
V gene: TRBV7-2; J gene: TRBJ2-3; clone size: NA; CDR3 protein: ASSFKGTSPADTQY
V gene: TRBV19; J gene: TRBJ2-1; clone size: NA; CDR3 protein: ASSIRDDSNEQF
V gene: TRBV29-1; J gene: TRBJ1-1; clone size: NA; CDR3 protein: SVAWDRGGLANTEAF
V gene: TRBV7-9; J gene: TRBJ1-1; clone size: few; CDR3 protein: ASSLGSGRAT
V gene: TRBV2; J gene: TRBJ2-7; clone size: NA; CDR3 protein: ASSGTEDYEQY
V gene: TRBV4-2; J gene: TRBJ2-7; clone size: NA; CDR3 protein: ASSQERVETAYSYEQY
V gene: TRBV5-4; J gene: TRBJ2-2; clone size: NA; CDR3 protein: ASRRTPNTGELF
V gene: TRBV11-2; J gene: TRBJ2-7; clone size: NA; CDR3 protein: ASSLGGDPYEQY
V gene: TRBV6-1; J gene: TRBJ2-1; clone size: NA; CDR3 protein: ASSTDTYSYNEQF
V gene: TRBV27; J gene: TRBJ2-1; clone size: few; CDR3 protein: ASSTRTSRIYNEQF
V gene: TRBV28; J gene: TRBJ2-2; clone size: NA; CDR3 protein: ASRPLGATDNTGELF
V gene: TRBV5-4; J gene: TRBJ1-1; clone size: few; CDR3 protein: ASSLEAGGRTEAF
V gene: TRBV4-1; J gene: TRBJ2-1; clone size: NA; CDR3 protein: ASRSYIAGGSHEQF
V gene: TRBV7-8; J gene: TRBJ1-1; clone size: NA; CDR3 protein: ASSHGGTEAF
V gene: TRBV9; J gene: TRBJ2-7; clone size: NA; CDR3 protein: ASSVVAEPTYEQY
V gene: TRBV2; J gene: TRBJ1-2; clone size: NA; CDR3 protein: ASSAGSSV